Listed below are T cell receptor beta chains from one sample, sequenced in a study of T cell responses to AZD1222 COVID-19 vaccine. Profiled with immunoSEQ multiplex PCR; TCRdb holds only in-frame clones, not every one. The table lists approximately 190,000 clones, around 94% of them singletons. Here the sequenced sample was peripheral blood, taken on day 0 of AZD1222 vaccination. The source of these receptors is an adult in good health. CDR3s include the opening cysteine and the closing phenylalanine or tryptophan. Fields, in order: D gene, clone size, V gene, J gene, CDR3 DNA, CDR3 protein. The D gene is left open where the match is weak. For some rows the clone size is stated as once, few or many, or as a class when expanded; others skip it.

TRBD1	.	TRBV10-2	TRBJ1-5	TGCGCCAGCAGTGAAGGACAGGGTGGACAGCCCCAGCATTTT	CASSEGQGGQPQHF
.	.	TRBV9	TRBJ2-2	TGTGCCAGCAGCGTAACTCAGAACACCGGGGAGCTGTTTTTT	CASSVTQNTGELFF
.	.	TRBV19	TRBJ1-5	TGTGCCAGTAGTGAGGGGACGTTTCAGCCCCAGCATTTT	CASSEGTFQPQHF
TRBD1	.	TRBV27	TRBJ2-7	TGTGCCAGCAGTGCGAAGGGGGCTCAGTACGAGCAGTACTTC	CASSAKGAQYEQYF
TRBD1	.	TRBV27	TRBJ2-2	TGTGCCAGCAGTCCACAGGGGACCCCCGGGGAGCTGTTTTTT	CASSPQGTPGELFF
.	.	TRBV2	TRBJ1-1	TGTGCCAGCACCTTCGGACAGAACACTGAAGCTTTCTTT	CASTFGQNTEAFF
TRBD2	once	TRBV3-1/TRBV3-2	TRBJ2-5	TGTGCCAGCAGCCCTAGCGGGGGGCGGGAGACCCAGTACTTC	CASSPSGGRETQYF
.	.	TRBV20-1	TRBJ1-1	TGCAGTAAGCAACTAGACAGAAAAGCTTTCTTT	CSKQLDRKAFF
.	once	TRBV6-5	TRBJ1-1	TGTGCCAGCAGGGAGACAGGAGTAATGAACACTGAAGCTTTCTTT	CASRETGVMNTEAFF
TRBD2	.	TRBV4-2	TRBJ2-5	TGTGCCAGCACTCGGGGGGGACAACAGGGAGAGACCCAGTACTTC	CASTRGGQQGETQYF
.	once	TRBV29-1	TRBJ2-2	TGCAGCGTTTTGGGGTCCACCGGGGAGCTGTTTTTT	CSVLGSTGELFF
.	.	TRBV29-1	TRBJ1-2	TGCAGCGCAGAGGCGGGGGCAGCTGATTATAACTATGGCTACACCTTC	CSAEAGAADYNYGYTF
TRBD1	.	TRBV6-2/TRBV6-3	TRBJ2-7	TGTGCCAGCAGTTTCCCTACAGGGGGCTTAGGCGAGCAGTACTTC	CASSFPTGGLGEQYF
TRBD1	.	TRBV6-5	TRBJ2-1	TGTGCCAGCAGTTACGGACAGGGGGGATACAATGAGCAGTTCTTC	CASSYGQGGYNEQFF
.	.	TRBV3-1/TRBV3-2	TRBJ1-1	TGTGCCAGCAGCCAGAAAGACAGATTAAACACTGAAGCTTTCTTT	CASSQKDRLNTEAFF
.	.	TRBV19	TRBJ2-3	TGTGCCAGTAGTGTACAACGGGATACGCAGTATTTT	CASSVQRDTQYF
.	.	TRBV30	TRBJ2-3	TGTGCCTGGAGCCGGGTTGAAGATACGCAGTATTTT	CAWSRVEDTQYF
.	.	TRBV6-5	TRBJ2-7	TGTGCCAGCAGTCCGCGGACAGACTACGAGCAGTACTTC	CASSPRTDYEQYF
TRBD1	.	TRBV5-8	TRBJ1-1	TGTGCCAGCAGCCACAGGGGGCAGGTCACTGAAGCTTTCTTT	CASSHRGQVTEAFF
TRBD2	.	TRBV28	TRBJ2-3	TGTGCCAGCAGACCACAGGGACTAGCGGGGGTAGATACGCAGTATTTT	CASRPQGLAGVDTQYF
.	.	TRBV3-1/TRBV3-2	TRBJ1-2	TGTGCCAGCAGATACCAGGGGAACAAAGGCTACACCTTC	CASRYQGNKGYTF
.	few	TRBV21-1	TRBJ2-7	TGTGCCAGCAGCAAAGGTGTTAGACAGGGGAGCTCCTACGAGCAGTACTTC	CASSKGVRQGSSYEQYF
TRBD1	.	TRBV11-2	TRBJ1-2	TGTGCCAGCAGCTTTGGGACAGCCTATGGCTACACCTTC	CASSFGTAYGYTF
TRBD2	few	TRBV3-1/TRBV3-2	TRBJ2-7	TGTGCCAGCAGGAGCGGGGGGTCCTACGAGCAGTACTTC	CASRSGGSYEQYF
.	.	TRBV7-9	TRBJ1-1	TGTGCCAGCAGCCCCGAAGCGGGCTCCACTGAAGCTTTCTTT	CASSPEAGSTEAFF
.	.	TRBV6-2/TRBV6-3	TRBJ2-7	TGTGCCAGCAGTGCGGCGGGGCCCTACGAGCAGTACTTC	CASSAAGPYEQYF
.	.	TRBV6-5	TRBJ2-5	TGTGCCAGCAGTTACGATCGCGGGGTGGCGTTAGAGACCCAGTACTTC	CASSYDRGVALETQYF
.	.	TRBV10-3	TRBJ2-6	TGTGCCATCACACCAGGGGCCAACGTCCTGACTTTC	CAITPGANVLTF
.	once	TRBV14	TRBJ1-6	TGTGCCAGCACCCCCCGGAACGATAGTTTCAGCTCCTATAATTCACCCCTCCACTTT	CASTPRNDSFSSYNSPLHF
.	.	TRBV27	TRBJ2-4	TGTGACTACGCCCAAGCTAAAAACATTCAGTACTTC	CDYAQAKNIQYF